This T cell receptor (beta chain) was retrieved from a study of T cells in women clearing cervical HPV infection. As for the study in general: Women with histologically confirmed HPV16-related CIN3 or worse, 2 with invasive cancer, served as cases. Controls gave blood once infection was undetectable; cases at lesion identification. Case blood was drawn a median about 160 days after lesion detection.

This CDR3 spans 13 amino acids. Trimming cost V 5 bases and J 6 bases, with 14 bases left between them. In germline, CDR1 is SGHRS, CDR2 YFSETQ. This table comes from immunoSEQ multiplex PCR, and its TCRdb copy is limited to in-frame clones, with some not included. The specimen's table records 25,000 to 35,000 clones. Details on this clone: The sequenced fragment ends 3 residues before the CDR3 boundary, so the rest is inferred from the germline J gene.

The origin of this receptor is a woman between 18 and 70 years old with a cervical HPV16 infection that either progressed to CIN3+ or cleared (not recorded which). Sequenced: blood buffy coat. The chain carries TRBV5-1 and TRBJ1-2; tentative D call: TRBD1 (5 bases). The CDR3 reads CASSRGDLDGYTF. The sequenced CDR3 bases are TGCGCCAGCAGTAGAGGGGATTTGGATGGC.